These 22 T cell receptor beta chains came from one sample sequenced in a study of T-cell reconstitution after alpha-beta-depleted transplantation in children. Unique molecular identifiers were incorporated during preparation of the TCRbeta library. From the PCR reads, TCRdb called clonotypes with MiXCR, one entry per CDR3 protein. The top ten hold around 6.1% of the sample, which has hundreds of thousands of distinct CDR3 sequences, 12% seen once. The specimen was PBMCs from the stem cell graft donor, collected from the stem cell graft. These receptors were collected from a human donor who donated a stem cell graft to a child with combined immunodeficiency.

The rearrangement links TRBV6-1 to TRBJ2-7, with TRBD2 matching 9 bases. The V segment lost 10 bases and the J segment 5 bases; nucleotides outside the gene matches: 12. The CDR3 extends over 14 amino acids. In germline, CDR1 is MNHNS, CDR2 SASEGT. The CDR3 DNA reads as TGTGCCACCCACCGGCTAGCGGGGTTTCACGAGCAGTACTTC. It yields the protein CATHRLAGFHEQYF.

This clonotype was observed at least ten times. The chain couples TRBV12-3 or TRBV12-4 to TRBJ1-6; D is perhaps TRBD1 (5 bases). This CDR3 spans 14 amino acids. V was trimmed by 1 base and J by 6 bases, leaving 7 bases between them. CDR3 amino acids: CASSLVGANSPLHF. In nucleotides, the CDR3 is TGTGCCAGCAGTTTAGTTGGGGCTAATTCACCCCTCCACTTT.

V gene TRBV7-9 combines with J gene TRBJ2-5; D gene uncertain. Germline V gene data show CDR1 as SEHNR and CDR2 as FQNEAQ (reference sequence). The CDR3 spans 13 residues. Trimming left V 2 bases short and J 4 bases short, with 8 bases between. The CDR3 region is CASSLSTLETQYF. In DNA form, the CDR3 reads TGTGCCAGCAGCTTATCGACATTAGAGACCCAGTACTTC.

This clonotype was observed a handful of times. Likely a read error: the CDR3 ends without its conserved phenylalanine or tryptophan. The limits of the CDR3 on the DNA are not certain, so only TCRdb's listed CDR3 is given. The V and J genes are TRBV18 and TRBJ1-1; TRBD1, the D gene given by the table, was not confirmed from the DNA. The CDR3 sequence runs 13 residues, both termini included. Germline V lookup: CDR1 KGHSH, CDR2 LQKENI. CDR3 residues: CASSPEIGTPDAL.

This clonotype was observed a few times. A read error may account for a junction end that differs from germline. The chain combines TRBV5-1 with TRBJ2-5; D gene unclear. The CDR3 contains 13 residues. Germline V gene data show CDR1 as SGHRS and CDR2 as YFSETQ. CDR3 DNA: TGCGCCAGCAGCCAAGGTCCCCTAGAGTCCCAGTACTTC. As protein: CASSQGPLESQYF.

This clonotype was seen just once. The gene calls are TRBV12-3 or TRBV12-4 and TRBJ1-2; weak D call: TRBD1 (5 bases). V lost 5 bases and J lost 2, with 9 bases in between. The CDR3 length is 13 residues. The CDR3 nucleotides read TGTGCCAGCAGTATGGGGACCAACTATGGCTACACCTTC. It encodes CASSMGTNYGYTF.

The table lists this clonotype with a few counts. The V call is TRBV18, the J call TRBJ1-1, with a possible D match to TRBD1 (5 bases). V was cut by 4 bases and J by 4 bases, with 16 bases left in between. Germline V CDR1 and CDR2: KGHSH, LQKENI. The CDR3 contains 15 residues. The CDR3 nucleotides are TGTGCCAGCTCACGGGCGCGGGGCGCGAGCACTGAAGCTTTCTTT. It codes for CASSRARGASTEAFF.

This clonotype was recorded at least ten times. This chain links TRBV12-3 or TRBV12-4 with TRBJ2-1; a weak D match, TRBD2 (6 bases). V dropped 2 bases and J dropped 0 bases, with 17 bases sitting between them. The CDR3 is 18 residues long. The CDR3 nucleotides read TGTGCCAGCAGTTTATCAGGGACTCCTTTCAGCTCCTACAATGAGCAGTTCTTC. Translation gives CASSLSGTPFSSYNEQFF.

The J gene is TRBJ1-4, the V gene TRBV12-3 or TRBV12-4, with 9 bases identical to TRBD1. V dropped 5 bases and J dropped 9; count of bases not matched to a gene: 7. The CDR3 is 14 residues long. This chain's CDR3 is CASSRPGQGKKLFF. Here the CDR3 DNA reads TGTGCCAGCAGTCGCCCGGGACAGGGAAAAAAACTGTTTTTT.

In its sample, this clonotype was seen a few times. J is TRBJ2-1 and V is TRBV12-3 or TRBV12-4; 14 positions match TRBD2. The CDR3 has 18 amino acids. V shed 6 bases, J shed 5 bases, and the junction held 12 bases outside the gene matches. CDR3 residues: CASSQGGGTSGGNNEQFF. The CDR3 DNA reads as TGTGCCAGCAGCCAAGGGGGGGGGACTAGCGGGGGAAACAATGAGCAGTTCTTC.

A few counts support this clonotype. The V and J genes are TRBV3-1 and TRBJ2-3, with D possibly matching TRBD2 (6 bases). CDR1 and CDR2 from the germline V gene are LGHDT and YNNKEL (reference sequence). This CDR3 is 17 amino acids long. Between the trimmed V and J ends, which lost 1 base and 4 bases, there was a span of 18 bases. This CDR3 is CASSQVLNGGRSDTQYF. The DNA of the CDR3 is TGTGCCAGCAGCCAAGTTTTGAACGGGGGACGTTCAGATACGCAGTATTTT.

This clonotype was counted only a few times. The rearrangement uses TRBV20-1 and TRBJ2-3; 7 bases match TRBD2. Germline V gene sequence: CDR1 DFQATT, CDR2 SNEGSKA (reference sequence). The V segment lost 2 bases and the J segment 0 bases; nucleotides outside the gene matches: 5. The CDR3 has 15 amino acids. The CDR3 here is CSARPLAESTDTQYF. In DNA, the CDR3 is TGCAGTGCTAGACCCCTAGCGGAGAGCACAGATACGCAGTATTTT.

J is TRBJ2-7 and V is TRBV5-1, with no clear D. Trimming pared 1 base from V and 0 bases from J, leaving 17 bases between. Per the germline V gene, CDR1 is SGHRS and CDR2 is YFSETQ. The CDR3 spans 17 residues. CDR3 protein: CASSLTAFGLSSYEQYF. The CDR3 bases are TGCGCCAGCAGCTTGACTGCTTTCGGGCTCTCCTCCTACGAGCAGTACTTC.

Ten or more counts support this clonotype. The chain employs TRBV5-1 and TRBJ2-7; 14 nucleotides match TRBD2. There are 17 residues in the CDR3. The V segment lost 3 bases and the J segment 0 bases; nucleotides outside the gene matches: 5. The germline gives CDR1 SGHRS, CDR2 YFSETQ. The CDR3 loop reads CASSWGLAGANSYEQYF. The CDR3 DNA reads as TGCGCCAGCAGCTGGGGACTAGCGGGGGCTAACTCCTACGAGCAGTACTTC.

V gene TRBV18 combines with J gene TRBJ2-6; 10 positions agree with TRBD1. This CDR3 has 17 residues. With 6 bases clipped from V and 1 base from J, the junction kept 6 bases outside the gene matches. Germline V gene lookup returns CDR1 KGHSH and CDR2 LQKENI. The CDR3 spells CASSRDRGGSGANVLTF. The CDR3 DNA reads as TGTGCCAGCTCCCGGGACAGGGGCGGTTCTGGGGCCAACGTCCTGACTTTC.

This clonotype was seen a few times. V is TRBV5-6 and J is TRBJ2-5; D gene unclear. Germline loops: CDR1 SGHDT, CDR2 YYEEEE. Trimming took off 1 base at V and 4 bases at J, with 8 bases between the two ends. The CDR3 contains 13 residues. CDR3 sequence reads: CASSLFVGETQYF. Written as DNA, the CDR3 is TGTGCCAGCAGCTTGTTCGTGGGAGAGACCCAGTACTTC. The whole variable domain, remainder taken from reference TRBV5-6 and TRBJ2-5, is DAGVTQSPTHLIKTRGQQVTLRCSPKSGHDTVSWYQQALGQGPQFIFQYYEEEERQRGNFPDRFSGHQFPNYSSELNVNALLLGDSALYLCASSLFVGETQYFGPGTRLLVL.

The V and J genes are TRBV5-5 and TRBJ1-4; D possibly corresponds to TRBD1 (6 bases). Looked up from germline, CDR1 is SGHKS and CDR2 is YYEKEE (reference sequence). The CDR3 contains 15 residues. V gave up 0 bases and J gave up 6 bases, with 12 bases separating them. This CDR3 reads CASSLAGTLDEKLFF. The CDR3 DNA is TGTGCCAGCAGCTTGGCCGGGACATTGGATGAAAAACTGTTTTTT.

This clonotype was seen a handful of times. The chain carries TRBV9 and TRBJ2-2; no reliable D call. With 0 bases removed from V and 6 bases from J, the gap between germline ends came to 6 bases. Germline V gene sequence: CDR1 SGDLS, CDR2 YYNGEE. This CDR3 region has 13 residues. CDR3 coding DNA: TGTGCCAGCAGCGTAGAGTGGGCCGGGGAGCTGTTTTTT. It yields the protein CASSVEWAGELFF. Full variable domain (outside the CDR3, taken from reference TRBV9 and TRBJ2-2): DSGVTQTPKHLITATGQRVTLRCSPRSGDLSVYWYQQSLDQGLQFLIQYYNGEERAKGNILERFSAQQFPDLHSELNLSSLELGDSALYFCASSVEWAGELFFGEGSRLTVL.

There are many counts of this clonotype. The CDR3 is CSVRGQSYNEQFF. The CDR3 region has the DNA TGCAGCGTTCGTGGACAGTCCTACAATGAGCAGTTCTTC. The J gene is TRBJ2-1, the V gene TRBV29-1; weak D call: TRBD1 (6 bases). The CDR3 totals 13 residues. Germline CDR1 SQVTM, CDR2 ANQGSEA. V was shortened by 5 bases and J by 1 base, with 9 bases between the two germline ends.

This clonotype came up many times. The rearrangement joins TRBV13 to TRBJ2-1; TRBD2 agrees at 10 bases. The CDR3 covers 15 residues. The V segment lost 3 bases and the J segment 4 bases; nucleotides outside the gene matches: 3. Germline loops: CDR1 PRHDT, CDR2 FYEKMQ (reference sequence). Written as DNA, the CDR3 is TGTGCCAGCAGCTTGGGGACTAGCGTGTACAATGAGCAGTTCTTC. Translation gives CASSLGTSVYNEQFF.

V gene TRBV4-2 combines with J gene TRBJ2-6; D may be TRBD1 (5 bases). V was trimmed by 5 bases and J by 5 bases, leaving 19 bases between them. Germline lookup yields CDR1 LGHNA and CDR2 YNFKEQ. This CDR3 spans 17 amino acids. The CDR3 bases are TGTGCCAGCAGCTATTCCCCTTTAGACAGCCGGGCCAACGTCCTGACTTTC. Translated: CASSYSPLDSRANVLTF.

The sample holds many counts of this clonotype. This chain connects TRBV4-2 to TRBJ1-1; maybe TRBD1 (6 bases). Germline V gene lookup returns CDR1 LGHNA and CDR2 YNFKEQ. The CDR3 runs 13 residues. V lost 4 bases and J 5 bases, leaving 11 bases between the germline ends. CDR3 DNA: TGTGCCAGCAGCCTACAGGGAGGAACTGAAGCTTTCTTT. Its translation: CASSLQGGTEAFF.